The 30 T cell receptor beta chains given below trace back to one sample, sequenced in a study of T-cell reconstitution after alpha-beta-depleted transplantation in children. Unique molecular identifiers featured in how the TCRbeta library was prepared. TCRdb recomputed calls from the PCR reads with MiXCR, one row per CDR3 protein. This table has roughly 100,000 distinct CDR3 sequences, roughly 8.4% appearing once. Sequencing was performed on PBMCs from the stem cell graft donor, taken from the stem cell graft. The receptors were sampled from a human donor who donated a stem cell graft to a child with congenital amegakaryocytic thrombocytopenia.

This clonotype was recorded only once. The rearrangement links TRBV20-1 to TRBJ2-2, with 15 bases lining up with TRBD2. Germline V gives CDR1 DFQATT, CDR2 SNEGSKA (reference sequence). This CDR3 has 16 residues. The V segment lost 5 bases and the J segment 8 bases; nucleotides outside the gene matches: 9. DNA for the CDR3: TGCAGTGCTCTGATTCCGGGACTAGCGGGAGGTGGGGAGCTGTTTTTT. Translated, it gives CSALIPGLAGGGELFF.

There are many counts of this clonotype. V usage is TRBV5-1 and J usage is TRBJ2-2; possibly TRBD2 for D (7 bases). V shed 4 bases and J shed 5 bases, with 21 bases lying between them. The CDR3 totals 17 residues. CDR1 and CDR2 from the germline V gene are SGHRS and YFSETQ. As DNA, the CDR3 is TGCGCCAGCAGCACGACAGGAGGGGAGGGAAGGACCGGGGAGCTGTTTTTT. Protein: CASSTTGGEGRTGELFF.

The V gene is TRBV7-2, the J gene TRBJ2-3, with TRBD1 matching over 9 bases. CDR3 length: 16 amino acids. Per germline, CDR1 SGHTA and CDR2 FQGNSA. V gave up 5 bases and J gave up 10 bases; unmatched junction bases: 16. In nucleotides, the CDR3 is TGTGCCAGCAGCGACCTAGTGGGACAGGGACTCCACGCGCAGTATTTT. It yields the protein CASSDLVGQGLHAQYF. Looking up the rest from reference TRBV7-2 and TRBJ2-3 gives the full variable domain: GAGVSQSPSNKVTEKGKDVELRCDPISGHTALYWYRQSLGQGLEFLIYFQGNSAPDKSGLPSDRFSAERTGGSVSTLTIQRTQQEDSAVYLCASSDLVGQGLHAQYFGPGTRLTVL.

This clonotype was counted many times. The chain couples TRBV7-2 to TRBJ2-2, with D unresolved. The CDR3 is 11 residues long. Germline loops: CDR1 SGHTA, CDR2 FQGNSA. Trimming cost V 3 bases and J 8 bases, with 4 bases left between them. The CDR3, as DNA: TGTGCCAGCAGCTTGGTAGGGGAGCTGTTTTTT. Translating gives CASSLVGELFF.

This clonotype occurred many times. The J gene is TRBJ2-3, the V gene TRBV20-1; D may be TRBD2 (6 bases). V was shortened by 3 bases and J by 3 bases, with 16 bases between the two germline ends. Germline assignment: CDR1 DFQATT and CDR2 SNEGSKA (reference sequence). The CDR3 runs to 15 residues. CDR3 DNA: TGCAGTGCTAGTCGCCGCGGGGCTCGGACAGATACGCAGTATTTT. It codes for CSASRRGARTDTQYF.

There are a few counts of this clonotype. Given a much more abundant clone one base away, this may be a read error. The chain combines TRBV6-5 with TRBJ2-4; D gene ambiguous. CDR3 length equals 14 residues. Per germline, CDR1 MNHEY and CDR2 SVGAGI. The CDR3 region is CASLPESAKNSQYF. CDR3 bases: TGTGCCAGCTTACCCGAGTCAGCCAAAAACAGTCAGTACTTC.

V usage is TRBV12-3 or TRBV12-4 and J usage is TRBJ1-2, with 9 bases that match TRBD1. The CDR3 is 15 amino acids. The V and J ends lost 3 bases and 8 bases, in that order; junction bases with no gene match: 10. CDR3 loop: CASSFRGDRVGGYTF. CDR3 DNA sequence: TGTGCCAGCAGTTTCCGGGGGGACAGGGTCGGAGGCTACACCTTC.

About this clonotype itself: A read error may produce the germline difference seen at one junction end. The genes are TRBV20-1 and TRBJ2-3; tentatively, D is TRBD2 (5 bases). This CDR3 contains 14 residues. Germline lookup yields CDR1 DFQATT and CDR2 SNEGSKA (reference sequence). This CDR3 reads CSVIPQSSTDRQYF. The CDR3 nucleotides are TGCAGTGTCATCCCCCAGTCTAGCACAGATAGGCAGTATTTT.

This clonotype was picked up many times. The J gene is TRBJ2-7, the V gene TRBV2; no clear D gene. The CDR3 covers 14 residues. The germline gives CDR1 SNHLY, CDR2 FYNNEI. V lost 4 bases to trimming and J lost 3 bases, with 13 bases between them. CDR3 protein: CASSVQTFNYEQYF. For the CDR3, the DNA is TGTGCCAGCAGTGTACAGACCTTTAACTACGAGCAGTACTTC.

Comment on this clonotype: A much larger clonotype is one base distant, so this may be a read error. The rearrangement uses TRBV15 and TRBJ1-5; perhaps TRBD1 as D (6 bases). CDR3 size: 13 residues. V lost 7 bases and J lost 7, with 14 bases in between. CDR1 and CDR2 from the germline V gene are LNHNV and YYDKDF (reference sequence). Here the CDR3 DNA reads TGTGCCACCACCGAAGGACAGAAGCAGCCCCAGCATTTT. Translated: CATTEGQKQPQHF.

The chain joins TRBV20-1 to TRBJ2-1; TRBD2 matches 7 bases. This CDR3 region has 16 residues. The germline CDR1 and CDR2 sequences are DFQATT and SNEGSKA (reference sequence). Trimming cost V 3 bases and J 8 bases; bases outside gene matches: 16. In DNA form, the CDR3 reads TGCAGTGCTAGGTCCTCCTGGACGGGTGGGGGGGATGAGCAGTTCTTC. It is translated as CSARSSWTGGGDEQFF.

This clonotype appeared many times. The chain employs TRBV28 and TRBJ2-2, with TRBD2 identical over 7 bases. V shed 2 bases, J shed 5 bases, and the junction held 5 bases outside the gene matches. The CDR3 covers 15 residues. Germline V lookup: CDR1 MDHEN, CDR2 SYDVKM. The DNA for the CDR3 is TGTGCCAGCAGTTTAGTCGGTAGCGGGACCGGGGAGCTGTTTTTT. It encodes CASSLVGSGTGELFF. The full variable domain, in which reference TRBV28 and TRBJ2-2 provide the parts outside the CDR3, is DVKVTQSSRYLVKRTGEKVFLECVQDMDHENMFWYRQDPGLGLRLIYFSYDVKMKEKGDIPEGYSVSREKKERFSLILESASTNQTSMYLCASSLVGSGTGELFFGEGSRLTVL.

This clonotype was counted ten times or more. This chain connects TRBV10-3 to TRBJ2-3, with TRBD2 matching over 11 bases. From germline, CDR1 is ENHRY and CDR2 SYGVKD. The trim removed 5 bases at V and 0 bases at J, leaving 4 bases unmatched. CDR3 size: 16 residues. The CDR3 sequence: CAISTGTSGSTDTQYF. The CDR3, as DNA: TGTGCCATCAGTACCGGGACTAGCGGAAGCACAGATACGCAGTATTTT.

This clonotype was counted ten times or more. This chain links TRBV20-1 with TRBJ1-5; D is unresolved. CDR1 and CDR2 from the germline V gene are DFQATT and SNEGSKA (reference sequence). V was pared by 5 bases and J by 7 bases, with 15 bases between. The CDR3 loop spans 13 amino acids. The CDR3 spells CSALVSSGQPQHF. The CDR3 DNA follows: TGCAGTGCTCTTGTTTCTTCGGGACAGCCCCAGCATTTT.

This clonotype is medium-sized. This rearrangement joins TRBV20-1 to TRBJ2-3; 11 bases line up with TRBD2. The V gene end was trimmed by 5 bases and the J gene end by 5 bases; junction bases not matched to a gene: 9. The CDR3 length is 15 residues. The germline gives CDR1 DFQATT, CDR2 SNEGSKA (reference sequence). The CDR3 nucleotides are TGCAGTGCTCTTAGCGGGAGGGCGGTTGAAGATACGCAGTATTTT. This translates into CSALSGRAVEDTQYF.

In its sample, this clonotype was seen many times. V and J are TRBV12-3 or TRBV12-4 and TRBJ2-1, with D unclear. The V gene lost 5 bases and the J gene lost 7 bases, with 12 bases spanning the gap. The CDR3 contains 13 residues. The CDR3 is CASSQSVNNEQFF. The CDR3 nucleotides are TGTGCCAGCAGTCAATCCGTTAATAATGAGCAGTTCTTC.

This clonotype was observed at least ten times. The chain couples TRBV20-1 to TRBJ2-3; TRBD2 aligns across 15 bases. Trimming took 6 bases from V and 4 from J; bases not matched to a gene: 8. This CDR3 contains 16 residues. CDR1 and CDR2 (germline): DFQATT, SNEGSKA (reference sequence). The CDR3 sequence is CSADEGLAGGSDTQYF. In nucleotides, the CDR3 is TGCAGTGCCGACGAGGGACTAGCGGGGGGCTCAGATACGCAGTATTTT.

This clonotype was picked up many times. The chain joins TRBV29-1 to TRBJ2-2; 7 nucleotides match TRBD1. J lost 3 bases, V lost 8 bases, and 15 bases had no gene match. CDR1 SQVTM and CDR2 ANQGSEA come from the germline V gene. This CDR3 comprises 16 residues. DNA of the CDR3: TGCAGCATCTTGGCCCCACAGGGGTGGGACACCGGGGAGCTGTTTTTT. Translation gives CSILAPQGWDTGELFF.

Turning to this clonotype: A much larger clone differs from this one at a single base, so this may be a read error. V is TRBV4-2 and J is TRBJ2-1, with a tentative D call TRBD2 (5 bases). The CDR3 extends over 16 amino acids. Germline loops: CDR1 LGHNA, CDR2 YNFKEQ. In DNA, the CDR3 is TGTGCCAGCAGCCAAGATTGGGGAGAATCCTACAATGAGCACTTCTTC. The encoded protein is CASSQDWGESYNEHFF.

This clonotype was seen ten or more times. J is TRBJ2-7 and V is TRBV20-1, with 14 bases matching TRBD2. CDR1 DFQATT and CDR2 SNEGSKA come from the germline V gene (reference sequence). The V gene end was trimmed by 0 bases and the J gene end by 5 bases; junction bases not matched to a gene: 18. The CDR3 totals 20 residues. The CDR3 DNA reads TGCAGTGCTAGAGATCGGGTCCATGGGACTAGCGGGAGATCTGGACACGAGCAGTACTTC. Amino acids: CSARDRVHGTSGRSGHEQYF.

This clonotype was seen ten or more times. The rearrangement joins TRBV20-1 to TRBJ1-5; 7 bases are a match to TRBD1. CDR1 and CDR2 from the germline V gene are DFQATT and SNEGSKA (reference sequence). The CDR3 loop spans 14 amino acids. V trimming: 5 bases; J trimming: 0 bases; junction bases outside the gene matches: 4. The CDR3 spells CSAGQAFSNQPQHF. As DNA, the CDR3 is TGCAGTGCTGGACAGGCCTTTAGCAATCAGCCCCAGCATTTT.

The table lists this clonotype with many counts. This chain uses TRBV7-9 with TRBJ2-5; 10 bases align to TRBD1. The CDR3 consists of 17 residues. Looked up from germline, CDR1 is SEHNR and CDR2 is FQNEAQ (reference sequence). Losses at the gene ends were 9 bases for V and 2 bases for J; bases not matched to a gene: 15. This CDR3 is CASDHTRGDRGQETQYF. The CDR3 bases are TGTGCCAGTGATCACACGCGAGGGGACAGGGGACAAGAGACCCAGTACTTC.

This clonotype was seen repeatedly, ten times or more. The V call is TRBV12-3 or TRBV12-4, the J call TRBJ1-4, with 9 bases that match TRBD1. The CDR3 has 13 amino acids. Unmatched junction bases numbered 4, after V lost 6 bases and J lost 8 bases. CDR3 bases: TGTGCCAGCAGCTTGGGACAGGGCGAAAAACTGTTTTTT. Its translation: CASSLGQGEKLFF.

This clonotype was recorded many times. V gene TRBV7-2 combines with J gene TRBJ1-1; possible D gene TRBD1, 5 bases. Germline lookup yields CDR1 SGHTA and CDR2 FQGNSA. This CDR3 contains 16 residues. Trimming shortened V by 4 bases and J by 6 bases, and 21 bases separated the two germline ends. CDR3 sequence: CASSSYIRAGRAEAFF. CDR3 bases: TGTGCCAGCAGCTCATACATCCGAGCAGGGCGGGCTGAAGCTTTCTTT.

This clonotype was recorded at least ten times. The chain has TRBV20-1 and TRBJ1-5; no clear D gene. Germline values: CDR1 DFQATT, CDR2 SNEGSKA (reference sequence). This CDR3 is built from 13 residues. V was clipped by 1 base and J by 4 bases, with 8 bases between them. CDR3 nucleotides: TGCAGTGCTAGAGTGTTGGGAAATCAGCCCCAGCATTTT. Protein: CSARVLGNQPQHF.

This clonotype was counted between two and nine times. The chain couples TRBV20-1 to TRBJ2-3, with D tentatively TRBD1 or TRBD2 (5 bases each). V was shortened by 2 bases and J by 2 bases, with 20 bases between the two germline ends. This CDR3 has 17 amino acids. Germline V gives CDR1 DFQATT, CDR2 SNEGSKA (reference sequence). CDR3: CSARYPGAGGHTDTQYF. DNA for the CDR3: TGCAGTGCTAGATATCCCGGGGCAGGTGGCCACACAGATACGCAGTATTTT.

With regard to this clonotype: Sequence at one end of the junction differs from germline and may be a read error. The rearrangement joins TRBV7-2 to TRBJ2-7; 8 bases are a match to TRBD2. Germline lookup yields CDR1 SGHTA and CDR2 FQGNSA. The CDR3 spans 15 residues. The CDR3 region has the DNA TGTGCCAGCGGCTTAGACCGGGGGGGAGGCTGGGAGCAGTACTTC. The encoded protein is CASGLDRGGGWEQYF.

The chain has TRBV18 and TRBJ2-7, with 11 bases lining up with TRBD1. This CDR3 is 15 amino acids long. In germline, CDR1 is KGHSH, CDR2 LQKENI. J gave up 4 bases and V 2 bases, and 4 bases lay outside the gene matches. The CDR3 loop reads CASSPGTGGRYEQYF. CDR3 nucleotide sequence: TGTGCCAGCTCACCAGGGACAGGGGGTAGATACGAGCAGTACTTC.

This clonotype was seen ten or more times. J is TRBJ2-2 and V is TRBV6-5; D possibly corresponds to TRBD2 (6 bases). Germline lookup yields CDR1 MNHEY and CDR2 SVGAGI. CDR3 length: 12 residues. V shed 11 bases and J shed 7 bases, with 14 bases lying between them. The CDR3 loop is CAAGPGGGELFF. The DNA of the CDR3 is TGTGCCGCGGGACCTGGCGGCGGGGAGCTGTTTTTT.

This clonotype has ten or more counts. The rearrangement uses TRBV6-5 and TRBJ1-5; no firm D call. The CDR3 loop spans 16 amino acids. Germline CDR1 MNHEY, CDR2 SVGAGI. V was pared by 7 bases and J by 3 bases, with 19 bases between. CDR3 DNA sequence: TGTGCCAGCAACCCAAATGATATGCCCCTCAATCAGCCCCAGCATTTT. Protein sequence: CASNPNDMPLNQPQHF.